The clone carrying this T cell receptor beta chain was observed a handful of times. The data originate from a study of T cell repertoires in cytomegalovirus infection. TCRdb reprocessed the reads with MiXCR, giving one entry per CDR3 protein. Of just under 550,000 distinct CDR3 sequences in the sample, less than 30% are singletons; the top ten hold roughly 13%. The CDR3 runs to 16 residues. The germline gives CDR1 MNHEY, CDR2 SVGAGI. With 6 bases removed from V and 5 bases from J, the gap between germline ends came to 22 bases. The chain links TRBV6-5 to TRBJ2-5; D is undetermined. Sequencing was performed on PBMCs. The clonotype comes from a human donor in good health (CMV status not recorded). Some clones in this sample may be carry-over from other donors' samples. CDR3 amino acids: CASSSGIGVLGETQYF. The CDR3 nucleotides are TGTGCCAGCAGCTCTGGTATTGGGGTTCTCGGTGAGACCCAGTACTTC.